Below, 12 T cell receptor beta chains from the same sample are listed, as sequenced in a study of response to subunit inactivated influenza vaccine. MiXCR, run by TCRdb on the RT-PCR reads, gives a single entry per CDR3 protein. The profile shows about 480,000 distinct CDR3 sequences, 25% of them singletons. This specimen consisted of CD4+ T cells sorted from PBMCs, obtained around 5 days after vaccination. The source is a man aged 45-60 years who received an inactivated influenza vaccine.

This clonotype occurred a few times. The CDR3 DNA follows: TGTGCCACCAGCAGAGATCCCCCCCCGAGGGACAATGAGCAGTTCTTC. Translated, it gives CATSRDPPPRDNEQFF. The V and J genes are TRBV15 and TRBJ2-1; a weak D match, TRBD2 (5 bases). The CDR3 is made up of 16 amino acids. Germline V gene sequence: CDR1 LNHNV, CDR2 YYDKDF (reference sequence). V was cut by 0 bases and J by 5 bases, with 14 bases left in between.

The table lists this clonotype with a few counts. The CDR3 loop reads CASSQLPGLAALGEQFF. The DNA for the CDR3 is TGCGCCAGCAGCCAACTACCGGGACTAGCCGCCCTTGGTGAGCAGTTCTTC. The chain carries TRBV4-1 and TRBJ2-1, with 9 bases matching TRBD2. The germline V gene encodes CDR1 MGHRA and CDR2 YSYEKL. The CDR3 is made up of 17 amino acids. With V trimmed by 2 bases and J by 9 bases, 14 bases remained unmatched.

The chain carries TRBV20-1 and TRBJ2-7, with TRBD2 identical over 8 bases. V lost 3 bases, J lost 8 bases, and 9 bases stayed unmatched. This CDR3 spans 13 amino acids. Germline values: CDR1 DFQATT, CDR2 SNEGSKA (reference sequence). The CDR3: CSASDSGGFQQYF. As DNA, the CDR3 is TGCAGTGCTAGTGACAGCGGGGGTTTCCAGCAGTACTTC.

This chain links TRBV5-1 with TRBJ1-2, with unresolved D. This CDR3 contains 13 residues. V lost 0 bases and J 8 bases, leaving 11 bases between the germline ends. Germline V gene data show CDR1 as SGHRS and CDR2 as YFSETQ. DNA for the CDR3: TGCGCCAGCAGCTTGGAAGGGAACCGCGGCTACACCTTC. Translated: CASSLEGNRGYTF.

The gene calls are TRBV4-3 and TRBJ1-4; D gene ambiguous. With 0 bases removed from V and 5 bases from J, the gap between germline ends came to 7 bases. The germline V gene has CDR1 LGHNA and CDR2 YSLEER. There are 14 residues in the CDR3. The CDR3 loop is CASSQEWRNEKLFF. The DNA of the CDR3 is TGCGCCAGCAGCCAAGAATGGCGGAATGAAAAACTGTTTTTT.

The table lists this clonotype with a few counts. This chain uses TRBV10-1 with TRBJ1-6; the D gene is possibly TRBD1 (5 bases). The V and J ends lost 8 bases and 8 bases respectively, with 13 bases between them. Germline CDR1 WNHNN, CDR2 SYGVQD (reference sequence). The CDR3 has 13 amino acids. This CDR3 reads CASGGDFDSPLHF. Written as DNA, the CDR3 is TGCGCCAGCGGAGGGGATTTCGATTCACCCCTCCACTTT.

The V call is TRBV20-1, the J call TRBJ1-5, with a possible D match to TRBD1 (5 bases). The germline V and J ends were trimmed by 3 bases and 4 bases, with 10 bases remaining between them. Per germline, CDR1 DFQATT and CDR2 SNEGSKA (reference sequence). The CDR3 totals 13 residues. Here the CDR3 DNA reads TGCAGTGCTAGTGCGGACACAAATCAGCCCCAGCATTTT. Translating it yields CSASADTNQPQHF.

The chain combines TRBV4-2 with TRBJ2-3; D unresolved. The CDR3 has 16 amino acids. Trimming stripped 1 base from V and 0 bases from J, with 11 bases between. Germline V CDR1 and CDR2: LGHNA, YNFKEQ. CDR3 amino acids: CASSQVTALSTDTQYF. As DNA, the CDR3 is TGTGCCAGCAGCCAAGTCACAGCCTTGAGCACAGATACGCAGTATTTT.

This clonotype showed up just a few times. The rearrangement links TRBV14 to TRBJ2-1; 10 positions agree with TRBD2. Germline V CDR1 and CDR2: SGHDN, FVKESK. After removal of 4 bases from V and 3 bases from J, the junction contained 9 bases not matched to a gene. The CDR3 extends over 17 amino acids. The chain's CDR3 is CASSPRLAGLLYNEQFF. In nucleotides, the CDR3 is TGTGCCAGCAGCCCTCGACTAGCGGGTCTCCTCTACAATGAGCAGTTCTTC.

In its sample, this clonotype was seen a few times. The rearrangement links TRBV7-9 to TRBJ1-1; D not resolved. This CDR3 contains 13 residues. V was trimmed by 1 base and J by 11 bases, leaving 14 bases between them. Germline CDR1 SEHNR, CDR2 FQNEAQ (reference sequence). CDR3: CASSLEFGSHAFF. The CDR3 bases are TGTGCCAGCAGCTTAGAGTTTGGGAGCCATGCTTTCTTT.

This clonotype was observed a handful of times. CDR3 residues: CAWLIPYEQYF. The CDR3, as DNA: TGTGCTTGGTTGATTCCCTACGAGCAGTACTTC. The chain recombines TRBV6-7 with TRBJ2-7; no clear D. TRBV6-7 belongs to the ORF category, with a function that is uncertain. This CDR3 comprises 11 residues.

The chain joins TRBV10-3 to TRBJ2-1; D is tentatively TRBD1 or TRBD2 (5 bases each). Looked up from germline, CDR1 is ENHRY and CDR2 is SYGVKD. The CDR3 length is 15 residues. Trimming pared 2 bases from V and 10 bases from J, leaving 18 bases between. The CDR3 nucleotides are TGTGCCATCAGTGAGGACGGGACGGACAATGGGGAGCAGTTCTTC. As protein: CAISEDGTDNGEQFF.